This T cell receptor (beta chain) appears in the sequencing data of a study of blood T cell repertoires in COVID-19. Study-wide background: From T cells, B-cell-depleted T cells, or PBMCs came the material, which was cDNA or gDNA.

As handled by the study authors: Amplification of reference gene primers provided the estimated nucleated cell counts. Here immunoSEQ multiplex PCR was the method, and the copy in TCRdb shows in-frame clones only, minus some. The DNA gave D and trimming, while V, J and clone size come from that table. This sample has around 150,000 clones, with 80% to 90% found just once. Sequencing input: peripheral blood. This sequence originates from a man in his 60s with active or convalescent COVID-19.

CDR3 DNA sequence: TGTGCCAGCAGTTCCATACAGGGGTTGAACACTGAAGCTTTCTTT. Amino acid sequence: CASSSIQGLNTEAFF. The chain is built from TRBV6-5 and TRBJ1-1; 7 bases match TRBD1. This CDR3 spans 15 amino acids. The germline V gene encodes CDR1 MNHEY and CDR2 SVGAGI. The V segment lost 4 bases and the J segment 0 bases; nucleotides outside the gene matches: 5.